This T cell receptor (beta chain) stems from a study of blood T cell repertoires in COVID-19. Across the whole study: The origin of the acute and convalescent COVID-19 samples was the United States, Italy and Spain.

This CDR3 is built from 15 residues. Germline V lookup: CDR1 MNHNY, CDR2 SVGAGI (reference sequence). Trimming removed 5 bases from V and 0 bases from J, with 14 bases in between. Study processing details: Amplification of reference gene primers provided the estimated nucleated cell counts. Libraries were prepared by immunoSEQ multiplex PCR; TCRdb keeps only in-frame clonotypes and omits some of them. For V, J and clone size, that table is used; D and trimming come from the DNA. The data contain roughly 180,000 clones, more than 65% of them singletons. The chain employs TRBV6-6 and TRBJ2-7, with D maybe TRBD1 (6 bases). Sequences were obtained from PBMCs or T cells enriched from blood (not recorded which). The clonotype was recovered from a man in his forties or fifties who had recovered from COVID-19. As DNA, the CDR3 is TGTGCCAGCAGTGTAAAACAGGGCCTCTCCTACGAGCAGTACTTC. This codes for CASSVKQGLSYEQYF.